The next 7 T cell receptor beta chains were all read from a single sample in a study of blood T cell repertoires in COVID-19. Produced via immunoSEQ multiplex PCR; TCRdb's table is partial and in-frame only. The data hold under 80,000 clones, with roughly 80% observed a single time. Sequenced: peripheral blood. The receptors stem from a human donor in a cohort sampled during active COVID-19.

The chain is built from TRBV5-1 and TRBJ1-2; no definite D call. Germline V gene lookup returns CDR1 SGHRS and CDR2 YFSETQ. Trimming took 0 bases from V and 8 from J, leaving 11 bases between them. CDR3 length: 13 residues. CDR3 loop: CASSLDRAGGYTF. DNA of the CDR3: TGCGCCAGCAGCTTGGACCGGGCGGGGGGCTACACCTTC.

The J gene is TRBJ2-2, the V gene TRBV23-1; 8 bases align to TRBD1. TRBV23-1 has ORF status, its function being uncertain. The CDR3 is made up of 18 amino acids. The V segment lost 7 bases and the J segment 0 bases; nucleotides outside the gene matches: 13. The CDR3 DNA reads as TGCGCCAGCACCCGACAGGGGTCGACTGTTGCGAACACCGGGGAGCTGTTTTTT. Translating it yields CASTRQGSTVANTGELFF.

This clone was observed a few times. The genes are TRBV6-5 and TRBJ1-4; 8 bases map to TRBD1. Germline V lookup: CDR1 MNHEY, CDR2 SVGAGI. The CDR3 covers 15 residues. V gave up 7 bases and J gave up 3 bases; unmatched junction bases: 7. CDR3 DNA sequence: TGTGCCAGCACCGACAGGGGTTATGCTAATGAAAAACTGTTTTTT. It codes for CASTDRGYANEKLFF.

The rearrangement links TRBV29-1 to TRBJ1-3; D ambiguous. The CDR3 sequence is 13 residues long. V was clipped by 6 bases and J by 0 bases, with 9 bases between them. The germline gives CDR1 SQVTM, CDR2 ANQGSEA. The CDR3 nucleotides are TGCAGCGTGACATTCGACTCTGGAAACACCATATATTTT. Its translation is CSVTFDSGNTIYF.

This chain joins TRBV7-2 and TRBJ1-2, with a possible D match to TRBD1 (6 bases). The CDR3 runs 13 residues. Germline V gene sequence: CDR1 SGHTA, CDR2 FQGNSA. Deletions cut 1 base from V and 5 bases from J, with 8 bases between. The CDR3 DNA sequence: TGTGCCAGCAGCTTAGGGCAGGGGTATGGCTACACCTTC. Translated: CASSLGQGYGYTF.

This sequence joins TRBV19 and TRBJ1-5; D perhaps matches TRBD1 (6 bases). Deletions cut 3 bases from V and 4 bases from J, with 10 bases between. Germline V gene lookup returns CDR1 LNHDA and CDR2 SQIVND (reference sequence). CDR3 length: 14 amino acids. CDR3 sequence (DNA): TGTGCCAGTAGTATTATGGGGGCTAATCAGCCCCAGCATTTT. As protein: CASSIMGANQPQHF.

Only one count was recorded for this clone. This sequence joins TRBV19 and TRBJ1-1; TRBD1 agrees at 11 bases. Trimming removed 10 bases from V and 5 bases from J; junction bases left unmatched: 12. The CDR3 loop spans 15 amino acids. The V gene's germline CDR1 is LNHDA and CDR2 SQIVND (reference sequence). CDR3 sequence: CATTTGQGVGTEAFF. The CDR3 nucleotides read TGTGCCACCACGACGGGACAGGGGGTAGGTACTGAAGCTTTCTTT.